This TCR beta chain emerged from a study of T cells in Graves' hyperthyroidism and ophthalmopathy. A note on this clonotype: Its target is unknown.

Newly diagnosed hyperthyroidism patients aged 18 to 65 years had disease lasting under 2 months. Clinical symptoms, serum thyroxine and TRAb, thyroid ultrasound and orbital computed tomography were used for the diagnoses. There were TCR beta CDR3 regions amplified from RNA transcripts. With the HTBI primer set, the TCR CDR3 went through a first round of RT-PCR. TCRdb processed the multiplex PCR reads anew with MiXCR; each CDR3 protein has one entry. Altogether some 560,000 distinct CDR3 sequences are present, 13% to 15% being singletons, with the ten largest covering over 11%. The study's findings and limits: The model foresaw ophthalmopathy a median roughly 6.5 months prior to onset.

V lost 5 bases, J lost 6 bases, and 4 bases lay in between. The CDR3 has 9 amino acids. Looked up from germline, CDR1 is GTSNPN and CDR2 is SVGIG (reference sequence). The sample comprised blood. This chain joins TRBV30 and TRBJ1-2; the D is unclear. The TCR comes from a woman aged 35 to 49 with Graves' hyperthyroidism. The CDR3 bases are TGTGCCTGGGGACATGGCTACACCTTC. Its protein is CAWGHGYTF.